This record concerns one T cell receptor (beta chain) sequence. The target antigen is unknown. Germline loops: CDR1 MGHRA, CDR2 YSYEKL. The CDR3 contains 15 residues. V lost 4 bases to trimming and J lost 1 base, with 11 bases between them. Treatment specified: 10-day PBMC culture with coronavirus spike peptide pools or control peptides (ViraFEST assay). The study sequenced cultured CD4+ T cell DNA using the Oncomine TCR Beta short-read assay. One entry per CDR3 protein, called by TCRdb with MiXCR from the PCR reads. Of about 20,000 distinct CDR3 sequences listed, around 60% are singletons. This record comes from a study of vaccination and CD4 T cells after COVID-19. Study summary: Subjects got two shots of BNT162b2 or mRNA-1273 vaccine. In culture, cells were exposed to overlapping spike peptides from SARS-CoV-2, HCoV-NL63, HCoV-OC43 and HCoV-229E.

This receptor was identified in a human donor who had recovered from COVID-19. The sequencing used CD4+ T cells from blood, cultured in vitro, collected after SARS-CoV-2 vaccination. The V gene is TRBV4-1, the J gene TRBJ1-5, with D unresolved. The CDR3, as DNA: TGCGCCAGCAGCCCCTTTAGGTCGAGCAATCAGCCCCAGCATTTT. This sequence encodes CASSPFRSSNQPQHF.